The rows below give T cell receptor beta chains drawn from one sample of a study of T cell changes during pregnancy in multiple sclerosis. Sequenced by immunoSEQ multiplex PCR; TCRdb stores in-frame clones only, minus some. The sample has roughly 50,000 clones, roughly 92% seen once. The sequencing here drew on CD4+ T cells from peripheral blood mononuclear cells, taken in the third trimester of pregnancy. These receptors were collected from a female donor with multiple sclerosis, enrolled in a pregnancy study. Each CDR3 is given with its conserved first and last residue. The D gene is left open where the match is weak. Clone size is not always given. Where it is, it says once, few, many or a class for expanded clones.

CDR3nt: TGTGCCAGCAGTTTGGGGGGACAGGGGGCCTTGAACACTGAAGCTTTCTTT
CDR3aa: CASSLGGQGALNTEAFF
v_gene: TRBV27
len: 17
abundance: -
d_gene: TRBD1
j_gene: TRBJ1-1

CDR3nt: TGTGCCAGTAGTAGGACTAGCGGGAGGGCCGAGACCCAGTACTTC
CDR3aa: CASSRTSGRAETQYF
v_gene: TRBV19
len: 15
abundance: -
d_gene: TRBD2
j_gene: TRBJ2-5

CDR3nt: TGTGCCAGCAGCGTAGCGGGAGGCAAGGAGACCCAGTACTTC
CDR3aa: CASSVAGGKETQYF
v_gene: TRBV9
len: 14
abundance: -
d_gene: TRBD2
j_gene: TRBJ2-5

CDR3nt: TGCGCCAGCAGCCAAGATCCGCGGGGCACCGGAAACACCATATATTTT
CDR3aa: CASSQDPRGTGNTIYF
v_gene: TRBV4-1
len: 16
abundance: once
d_gene: -
j_gene: TRBJ1-3

CDR3nt: TGTGCCAGCAGACCAGGGACAGGGCAGTACCAAGAGACCCAGTACTTC
CDR3aa: CASRPGTGQYQETQYF
v_gene: TRBV5-4
len: 16
abundance: -
d_gene: TRBD1
j_gene: TRBJ2-5

CDR3nt: TGTGCCAGCAGCCGCACAGGGGACAAGCTGTACTTC
CDR3aa: CASSRTGDKLYF
v_gene: TRBV2
len: 12
abundance: -
d_gene: TRBD1
j_gene: TRBJ2-7

CDR3nt: TGTGCCAGTACCCAAACTAGCGGGAGCTTCTACAATGAGCAGTTCTTC
CDR3aa: CASTQTSGSFYNEQFF
v_gene: TRBV19
len: 16
abundance: -
d_gene: TRBD2
j_gene: TRBJ2-1

CDR3nt: TGTGCTAGCAGTCAAGGATTAGGGACAGCTAATGAAAAACTGTTTTTT
CDR3aa: CASSQGLGTANEKLFF
v_gene: TRBV7-7
len: 16
abundance: -
d_gene: TRBD1
j_gene: TRBJ1-4

CDR3nt: TGCGCCAGCAGCTTGGAACTAGCGGGAGGGATTGAGACCCAGTACTTC
CDR3aa: CASSLELAGGIETQYF
v_gene: TRBV5-1
len: 16
abundance: -
d_gene: TRBD2
j_gene: TRBJ2-5

CDR3nt: TGTGCCAGCAGCCATACCACAGGGATAGGAAGCTACGAGCAGTACTTC
CDR3aa: CASSHTTGIGSYEQYF
v_gene: TRBV5-6
len: 16
abundance: few
d_gene: -
j_gene: TRBJ2-7

CDR3nt: TGCAGCGGGAAGGGGGACGGGGCCTACGAGCAGTACTTC
CDR3aa: CSGKGDGAYEQYF
v_gene: TRBV29-1
len: 13
abundance: once
d_gene: -
j_gene: TRBJ2-7

CDR3nt: TGTGCCAGCAGCTTGGAGCTACAGGCCTACGAGCAGTACTTC
CDR3aa: CASSLELQAYEQYF
v_gene: TRBV11-2
len: 14
abundance: few
d_gene: -
j_gene: TRBJ2-7

CDR3nt: TGTGCCAGCAGTTACTCGGGCGGGAGACCCTACGAGCAGTACTTC
CDR3aa: CASSYSGGRPYEQYF
v_gene: TRBV6-6
len: 15
abundance: -
d_gene: TRBD2
j_gene: TRBJ2-7

CDR3nt: TGTGCCACCGCGGGGCGAAATTCCTACAATGAGCAGTTCTTC
CDR3aa: CATAGRNSYNEQFF
v_gene: TRBV15
len: 14
abundance: -
d_gene: -
j_gene: TRBJ2-1

CDR3nt: TGTGCCAGCAGACGCCACATAGGAGCGGAGGTTAGCGAGCAGTACTTC
CDR3aa: CASRRHIGAEVSEQYF
v_gene: TRBV7-9
len: 16
abundance: -
d_gene: -
j_gene: TRBJ2-7

CDR3nt: TGTGCCAGCAGCCAAGTAAGAGTTAGCCGCTCCTACAATGAGCAGTTCTTC
CDR3aa: CASSQVRVSRSYNEQFF
v_gene: TRBV14
len: 17
abundance: -
d_gene: -
j_gene: TRBJ2-1

CDR3nt: TGCAGCGTCTCAAGGACAGGGTCAGCCTACGAGCAGTACTTC
CDR3aa: CSVSRTGSAYEQYF
v_gene: TRBV29-1
len: 14
abundance: -
d_gene: TRBD1
j_gene: TRBJ2-7

CDR3nt: TGTGCCAGTAGTCGATCCTCTAGCGCTGGGGGCACCGGGGAGCTGTTTTTT
CDR3aa: CASSRSSSAGGTGELFF
v_gene: TRBV19
len: 17
abundance: -
d_gene: -
j_gene: TRBJ2-2

CDR3nt: TGTGCCAGCAGCTTAGCGGGAGAGGTCTACGAGCAGTACTTC
CDR3aa: CASSLAGEVYEQYF
v_gene: TRBV7-2
len: 14
abundance: -
d_gene: -
j_gene: TRBJ2-7

CDR3nt: TGTGCCAGCTCACCAGGGAAGGGAGGTATCACTGAAGCTTTCTTT
CDR3aa: CASSPGKGGITEAFF
v_gene: TRBV18
len: 15
abundance: -
d_gene: -
j_gene: TRBJ1-1

CDR3nt: TGTGCCAGCAGTTACTCGACTACGACCGGGGAGCTGTTTTTT
CDR3aa: CASSYSTTTGELFF
v_gene: TRBV6-5
len: 14
abundance: -
d_gene: -
j_gene: TRBJ2-2

CDR3nt: TGTGCCACCTTTCAGGCAGGGTACGAGCAGTACTTC
CDR3aa: CATFQAGYEQYF
v_gene: TRBV10-3
len: 12
abundance: -
d_gene: -
j_gene: TRBJ2-7

CDR3nt: TGTGCCAGTAGGAAAGAGACAGGGATGAGAGGGAATGAGCAGTTCTTC
CDR3aa: CASRKETGMRGNEQFF
v_gene: TRBV19
len: 16
abundance: once
d_gene: TRBD1
j_gene: TRBJ2-1

CDR3nt: TGTGCCAGCTCACCGGGACAGGGCTCCTACAATGAGCAGTTCTTC
CDR3aa: CASSPGQGSYNEQFF
v_gene: TRBV18
len: 15
abundance: -
d_gene: TRBD1
j_gene: TRBJ2-1

CDR3nt: TGTGCCAGCAGTCCCTCGGGACAGGGCTCCTACGAGCAGTACTTC
CDR3aa: CASSPSGQGSYEQYF
v_gene: TRBV28
len: 15
abundance: -
d_gene: TRBD1
j_gene: TRBJ2-7

CDR3nt: TGTGCCAGCAGCAAGGATGGGCAGAAAGAGACCCAGTACTTC
CDR3aa: CASSKDGQKETQYF
v_gene: TRBV5-8
len: 14
abundance: -
d_gene: -
j_gene: TRBJ2-5

CDR3nt: TGTGCCAACAGCCTTGGACTAGCGGGCTCCTACGAGCAGTACTTC
CDR3aa: CANSLGLAGSYEQYF
v_gene: TRBV5-6
len: 15
abundance: -
d_gene: TRBD2
j_gene: TRBJ2-7

CDR3nt: TGCGCCAGCAGCTTGCAGGTTCAGTCGAACACCGGGGAGCTGTTTTTT
CDR3aa: CASSLQVQSNTGELFF
v_gene: TRBV5-1
len: 16
abundance: -
d_gene: -
j_gene: TRBJ2-2